The next 27 T cell receptor beta chains were all read from a single sample in a study of OX40 agonist ivuxolimab in advanced cancers. The data were produced by immunoSEQ multiplex PCR, yet TCRdb's version contains in-frame clones alone and is incomplete. The repertoire holds just over 60,000 clones, with 92% as singletons. This material consisted of CD4+ or CD8+ T cells sorted from blood, taken in a trial of the OX40 agonist ivuxolimab. These receptors were collected from an adult with an advanced solid tumor such as melanoma, head and neck, liver or kidney cancer.

In this sample, this clone turned up a few times. This chain joins TRBV6-5 and TRBJ1-3; 8 bases fit TRBD1. V lost 0 bases, J lost 2 bases, and 3 bases stayed unmatched. Per germline, CDR1 MNHEY and CDR2 SVGAGI. The CDR3 totals 16 residues. The CDR3 nucleotides are TGTGCCAGCAGTTACTCAGACAGGGGTGCTGGAAACACCATATATTTT. Protein product: CASSYSDRGAGNTIYF.

This chain joins TRBV7-2 and TRBJ1-4; 9 bases align to TRBD1. Germline trimming cut 5 bases from V and 7 bases from J; bases unmatched to any gene: 11. The CDR3 is made up of 16 amino acids. The germline gives CDR1 SGHTA, CDR2 FQGNSA. The CDR3 sequence: CASSQPPGQGGEKLFF. The CDR3 coding sequence is TGTGCCAGCAGCCAACCACCGGGACAGGGCGGTGAAAAACTGTTTTTT.

The rearrangement uses TRBV29-1 and TRBJ2-1; D unclear. Trimming stripped 1 base from V and 6 bases from J, with 7 bases between. Germline loops: CDR1 SQVTM, CDR2 ANQGSEA. The CDR3 is 12 residues long. The CDR3 here is CSVEASGNEQFF. For the CDR3, the DNA is TGCAGCGTTGAAGCTTCCGGCAATGAGCAGTTCTTC.

V gene TRBV6-1 combines with J gene TRBJ2-3; tentatively, D is TRBD2 (6 bases). Trimming took off 4 bases at V and 1 base at J, with 12 bases between the two ends. The germline CDR1 and CDR2 sequences are MNHNS and SASEGT. The CDR3 totals 15 residues. The CDR3 sequence is CASSGSGSGTDTQYF. In DNA form, the CDR3 reads TGTGCCAGCAGTGGTAGCGGATCCGGCACAGATACGCAGTATTTT.

V and J are TRBV5-1 and TRBJ2-3, with D perhaps TRBD2 (5 bases). Germline V CDR1 and CDR2: SGHRS, YFSETQ. V lost 6 bases, J lost 0 bases, and 8 bases lay in between. This CDR3 has 13 residues. The CDR3 region is CASNGGSTDTQYF. CDR3 nucleotide sequence: TGCGCCAGCAACGGCGGGAGCACAGATACGCAGTATTTT.

The rearrangement links TRBV10-3 to TRBJ1-3, with 8 bases matching TRBD1. With 5 bases clipped from V and 2 bases from J, the junction kept 2 bases outside the gene matches. Germline V gene sequence: CDR1 ENHRY, CDR2 SYGVKD. The CDR3 runs to 14 residues. The CDR3 DNA is TGTGCCATCAGTCCACAGGGGGCTGGAAACACCATATATTTT. Encoded protein: CAISPQGAGNTIYF.

The genes are TRBV7-9 and TRBJ2-5; 7 bases are shared with TRBD1. CDR1 SEHNR and CDR2 FQNEAQ come from the germline V gene (reference sequence). The CDR3 sequence is 18 residues long. J was trimmed by 5 bases and V by 1 base; bases with no gene match: 16. The CDR3 DNA follows: TGTGCCAGCAGCTTAGAACTCGGCCTTACAGGGGAACGCGAGACCCAGTACTTC. Protein: CASSLELGLTGERETQYF.

The J gene is TRBJ2-1, the V gene TRBV6-5; D may be TRBD2 (5 bases). Germline assignment: CDR1 MNHEY and CDR2 SVGAGI. V shed 0 bases and J shed 3 bases, with 12 bases lying between them. The CDR3 consists of 16 residues. This CDR3 reads CASSYSFLDYYNEQFF. As DNA, the CDR3 is TGTGCCAGCAGTTACTCGTTTCTAGACTACTACAATGAGCAGTTCTTC.

This chain connects TRBV6-6 to TRBJ2-5; 10 bases match TRBD1. The V and J ends lost 11 bases and 5 bases, in that order; junction bases with no gene match: 11. Looked up from germline, CDR1 is MNHNY and CDR2 is SVGAGI (reference sequence). This CDR3 has 14 amino acids. The CDR3 DNA sequence: TGTGCCGCTGGCCCCGGACAGGGGGGGGAGACCCAGTACTTC. Translation: CAAGPGQGGETQYF.

V is TRBV15 and J is TRBJ1-2, with D possibly matching TRBD1 (5 bases). In germline, CDR1 is LNHNV, CDR2 YYDKDF (reference sequence). Trimming took off 3 bases at V and 7 bases at J, with 15 bases between the two ends. There are 14 residues in the CDR3. Here the CDR3 reads CATSRDPQGLGYTF. CDR3 coding DNA: TGTGCCACCAGCAGGGACCCCCAGGGCCTTGGCTACACCTTC.

The chain recombines TRBV7-2 with TRBJ2-3, with 11 bases that match TRBD2. The CDR3 extends over 16 amino acids. Germline CDR1 is SGHTA and CDR2 is FQGNSA. V was clipped by 0 bases and J by 2 bases; unmatched bases: 1. The CDR3 sequence is CASSLATSGVTDTQYF. The CDR3 bases are TGTGCCAGCAGCTTAGCGACTAGCGGGGTCACAGATACGCAGTATTTT.

The chain carries TRBV4-2 and TRBJ1-2; maybe TRBD1 (5 bases). V lost 3 bases and J 6 bases, leaving 20 bases between the germline ends. Germline lookup yields CDR1 LGHNA and CDR2 YNFKEQ. This CDR3 region has 16 residues. CDR3 residues: CASSQDGASGGNGYTF. DNA for the CDR3: TGTGCCAGCAGCCAGGACGGGGCCTCTGGTGGGAATGGCTACACCTTC.

This clone was seen a few times. V usage is TRBV7-8 and J usage is TRBJ2-4; D might be TRBD1 or TRBD2, each matching 6 bases. The CDR3 covers 20 residues. V lost 5 bases and J lost 0, with 26 bases in between. The germline V gene has CDR1 SGHVS and CDR2 FQNEAQ. CDR3 loop: CASSPYRVLASRTAKNIQYF. The CDR3 DNA reads as TGTGCCAGCAGCCCCTACAGGGTACTAGCCTCAAGAACAGCCAAAAACATTCAGTACTTC.

The chain carries TRBV5-8 and TRBJ1-3; D call uncertain. V was trimmed by 2 bases and J by 0 bases, leaving 9 bases between them. CDR3 size: 15 residues. The germline V gene encodes CDR1 SGHTS and CDR2 YDEGEE. The CDR3 spells CASSFRSSSGNTIYF. For the CDR3, the DNA is TGTGCCAGCAGCTTCAGGTCGAGCTCTGGAAACACCATATATTTT.

The chain links TRBV10-1 to TRBJ1-5; TRBD1 agrees at 9 bases. Per the germline V gene, CDR1 is WNHNN and CDR2 is SYGVQD (reference sequence). V was pared by 6 bases and J by 4 bases, with 4 bases of the junction left unmatched. CDR3 length: 14 amino acids. The CDR3 DNA sequence: TGCGCCAGCAGCGGGGGGACAGGGAATCAGCCCCAGCATTTT. Protein product: CASSGGTGNQPQHF.

This rearrangement joins TRBV2 to TRBJ2-5; D might be TRBD1 or TRBD2, each matching 5 bases. CDR3 size: 12 residues. Trimming left V 11 bases short and J 4 bases short, with 14 bases between. Germline CDR1 is SNHLY and CDR2 is FYNNEI. The CDR3 DNA reads as TGTGCCGAGAGGGGTAGCGCAGAGACCCAGTACTTC. Protein: CAERGSAETQYF.

Notes on this clone: The identical CDR3 is also encoded by other nucleotide sequences in the sample. This sequence joins TRBV6-1 and TRBJ2-3; no definite D call. V was clipped by 0 bases and J by 7 bases, with 17 bases between them. CDR3 length: 16 amino acids. Germline loops: CDR1 MNHNS, CDR2 SASEGT. The CDR3 here is CASSEARLDLIYTQYF. The CDR3 DNA sequence: TGTGCCAGCAGTGAAGCGCGGTTGGATTTGATATATACGCAGTATTTT.

The chain joins TRBV6-1 to TRBJ1-5; perhaps TRBD1 as D (5 bases). Germline V lookup: CDR1 MNHNS, CDR2 SASEGT. This CDR3 is built from 13 residues. V was pared by 2 bases and J by 6 bases, with 8 bases between. CDR3 in DNA: TGTGCCAGCAGTGAATGGGGCAGTCAGCCCCAGCATTTT. It translates to CASSEWGSQPQHF.

This chain uses TRBV14 with TRBJ2-7; D might be TRBD1 or TRBD2, each matching 5 bases. The germline V gene encodes CDR1 SGHDN and CDR2 FVKESK. Trimming took off 6 bases at V and 0 bases at J, with 12 bases between the two ends. This CDR3 is 14 amino acids long. The CDR3 DNA reads as TGTGCCAGCAGGGGGCGGGCCTACTCCTACGAGCAGTACTTC. Its protein product is CASRGRAYSYEQYF.

The CDR3 DNA follows: TGTGCCTGGAGTTTAACCCCGGGACGGGAGAACTATGGCTACACCTTC. Protein product: CAWSLTPGRENYGYTF. This chain uses TRBV30 with TRBJ1-2; TRBD1 might be the D (5 bases). This CDR3 comprises 16 residues. The germline V gene has CDR1 GTSNPN and CDR2 SVGIG (reference sequence). V lost 2 bases, J lost 2 bases, and 18 bases lay in between. Looking up the rest from reference TRBV30 and TRBJ1-2 gives the full variable domain: SQTIHQWPATLVQPVGSPLSLECTVEGTSNPNLYWYRQAAGRGLQLLFYSVGIGQISSEVPQNLSASRPQDRQFILSSKKLLLSDSGFYLCAWSLTPGRENYGYTFGSGTRLTVV.

This chain uses TRBV10-3 with TRBJ2-1, with D tentatively TRBD2 (5 bases). V was clipped by 8 bases and J by 7 bases, with 12 bases between them. Germline V gene data show CDR1 as ENHRY and CDR2 as SYGVKD. The CDR3 runs to 12 residues. CDR3 region: CAIGGRENEQFF. For the CDR3, the DNA is TGTGCCATCGGAGGCCGTGAAAATGAGCAGTTCTTC.

This clone has just a few counts. The chain employs TRBV2 and TRBJ1-5; D might be TRBD1 (5 bases). V was clipped by 6 bases and J by 1 base, with 13 bases between them. CDR1 and CDR2 (germline): SNHLY, FYNNEI. CDR3 length equals 15 residues. CDR3 nucleotide sequence: TGTGCCAGCAGGGCCGGGGGTAACAGCAATCAGCCCCAGCATTTT. It specifies CASRAGGNSNQPQHF.

CDR3 sequence (DNA): TGTGCCAGCAGCCCCAGGCAGAACTCCTACAATGAGCAGTTCTTC. Protein sequence: CASSPRQNSYNEQFF. The genes are TRBV2 and TRBJ2-1, with no clear D. Trimming cost V 6 bases and J 0 bases, with 12 bases left between them. The germline gives CDR1 SNHLY, CDR2 FYNNEI. The length of the CDR3 is 15 residues.

The V and J genes are TRBV5-6 and TRBJ2-7, with 7 bases aligning to TRBD1. The V and J ends lost 2 bases and 0 bases, in that order; junction bases with no gene match: 2. CDR1 is SGHDT and CDR2 is YYEEEE in the germline V gene. This CDR3 has 14 amino acids. This CDR3 is CASSFGQVSYEQYF. CDR3 in DNA: TGTGCCAGCAGCTTCGGACAGGTCTCCTACGAGCAGTACTTC.

This rearrangement joins TRBV10-2 to TRBJ1-4, with TRBD1 matching 7 bases. The CDR3 has 16 amino acids. In germline, CDR1 is WSHSY, CDR2 SAAADI. V shed 5 bases, J shed 7 bases, and the junction held 13 bases outside the gene matches. The CDR3 region has the DNA TGCGCCAGCAGTACAACCGCGACAGGGTTGGCTGAAAAACTGTTTTTT. Translated: CASSTTATGLAEKLFF.

The J gene is TRBJ1-1, the V gene TRBV5-6; 11 bases fit TRBD1. After removal of 4 bases from V and 1 base from J, the junction contained 6 bases not matched to a gene. Germline CDR1 SGHDT, CDR2 YYEEEE. There are 16 residues in the CDR3. The CDR3 region is CASSPRDRGENTEAFF. Here the CDR3 DNA reads TGTGCCAGCAGCCCGAGGGACAGGGGGGAGAACACTGAAGCTTTCTTT. Supplemented by reference TRBV5-6 and TRBJ1-1, the full variable domain reads DAGVTQSPTHLIKTRGQQVTLRCSPKSGHDTVSWYQQALGQGPQFIFQYYEEEERQRGNFPDRFSGHQFPNYSSELNVNALLLGDSALYLCASSPRDRGENTEAFFGQGTRLTVV.

This chain connects TRBV4-1 to TRBJ1-2; TRBD1 matches at 9 bases. The CDR3 runs 14 residues. The V and J ends lost 4 bases and 6 bases, in that order; junction bases with no gene match: 6. Germline V CDR1 and CDR2: MGHRA, YSYEKL. Written as DNA, the CDR3 is TGCGCCAGCAGCCCGCAGGGACAGGGCAATGGCTACACCTTC. The encoded protein is CASSPQGQGNGYTF.